The 8 T cell receptor beta chains below all came from one sample that was sequenced in a study of blood T cell repertoires in COVID-19. The data were produced by immunoSEQ multiplex PCR, yet TCRdb's version contains in-frame clones alone and is incomplete. Of fewer than 150,000 clones in the sample, around 87% were seen once. The material sequenced was peripheral blood. The source of these receptors is a woman between 65 and 79 years old with acute or convalescent COVID-19.

J is TRBJ1-5 and V is TRBV21-1; the table's D call TRBD1 went unverified against the DNA. TRBV21-1 is recorded as a pseudogene. This CDR3 region has 20 residues. CDR3 loop: CANHRRASTGTGFSNQPQHF. The CDR3, as DNA: TGTGCCAATCACCGAAGGGCTTCGACAGGGACAGGGTTTAGCAATCAGCCCCAGCATTTT.

V usage is TRBV6-5 and J usage is TRBJ2-7; 8 positions match TRBD1. J was trimmed by 1 base and V by 8 bases; bases with no gene match: 7. The CDR3 loop spans 14 amino acids. Germline CDR1 reads MNHEY; CDR2 reads SVGAGI. The chain's CDR3 is CASEYGQGSYEQYF. The CDR3 region has the DNA TGTGCCAGCGAATACGGACAGGGATCCTACGAGCAGTACTTC.

The chain is built from TRBV19 and TRBJ2-3, with 7 bases that match TRBD2. CDR1 and CDR2 (germline): LNHDA, SQIVND (reference sequence). V gave up 4 bases and J gave up 4 bases; unmatched junction bases: 17. This CDR3 contains 18 residues. As DNA, the CDR3 is TGTGCCAGTAGTACAGCCTTCCTGGGGGGGTACGGAGCAGATACGCAGTATTTT. It is translated as CASSTAFLGGYGADTQYF.

The CDR3 reads CASSEGHLMQYF. The CDR3 DNA follows: TGTGCCAGCAGCGAGGGACATCTAATGCAGTATTTT. V and J are TRBV9 and TRBJ2-3; D perhaps matches TRBD1 (6 bases). Germline V gene sequence: CDR1 SGDLS, CDR2 YYNGEE. CDR3 length: 12 amino acids. Trimming removed 3 bases at V and 11 bases at J, with 13 bases between. The full variable domain, its missing parts supplied by reference TRBV9 and TRBJ2-3, is DSGVTQTPKHLITATGQRVTLRCSPRSGDLSVYWYQQSLDQGLQFLIQYYNGEERAKGNILERFSAQQFPDLHSELNLSSLELGDSALYFCASSEGHLMQYFGPGTRLTVL.

This clone was found a few times. This sequence joins TRBV7-6 and TRBJ2-7, with TRBD2 matching 9 bases. Germline values: CDR1 SGHVS, CDR2 FNYEAQ. V was pared by 3 bases and J by 3 bases, with 6 bases of the junction left unmatched. The CDR3 consists of 15 residues. CDR3 residues: CASSLGGGGDYEQYF. CDR3 sequence (DNA): TGTGCCAGCAGCTTGGGAGGCGGGGGGGACTACGAGCAGTACTTC.

This clone was observed a few times. The rearrangement uses TRBV9 and TRBJ1-1; possibly TRBD1 for D (5 bases). The V and J ends lost 3 bases and 7 bases respectively, with 13 bases between them. Germline CDR1 is SGDLS and CDR2 is YYNGEE. The CDR3 spans 13 residues. The CDR3 spells CASSGPSDSEAFF. The CDR3 nucleotides are TGTGCCAGCAGCGGCCCTAGTGACAGTGAAGCTTTCTTT.

The chain is built from TRBV5-6 and TRBJ1-6, with D possibly TRBD1 on 6 matching bases. V lost 1 base and J lost 5, with 7 bases in between. There are 14 residues in the CDR3. The germline V gene encodes CDR1 SGHDT and CDR2 YYEEEE. The CDR3 DNA reads as TGTGCCAGCAGCTTGCAGGGGAATAATTCACCCCTCCACTTT. This codes for CASSLQGNNSPLHF. The whole variable domain, filled in from reference TRBV5-6 and TRBJ1-6, reads DAGVTQSPTHLIKTRGQQVTLRCSPKSGHDTVSWYQQALGQGPQFIFQYYEEEERQRGNFPDRFSGHQFPNYSSELNVNALLLGDSALYLCASSLQGNNSPLHFGNGTRLTVT.

V gene TRBV2 combines with J gene TRBJ1-1; 10 nucleotides align to TRBD1. CDR1 is SNHLY and CDR2 is FYNNEI in the germline V gene. Losses at the gene ends were 6 bases for V and 2 bases for J; bases not matched to a gene: 6. The CDR3 covers 15 residues. The CDR3 region is CASRGRTGGNTEAFF. In DNA form, the CDR3 reads TGTGCCAGCAGAGGGAGGACAGGGGGAAACACTGAAGCTTTCTTT.